Following are 21 T cell receptor beta chains from one sample sequenced in a study of T cells in Graves' hyperthyroidism and ophthalmopathy. Researchers took RNA transcripts and amplified the TCR beta CDR3 regions from them. The TCR CDR3 was amplified in a first-round RT-PCR using the HTBI primer set. TCRdb passed the multiplex PCR reads through MiXCR, listing each CDR3 protein once. The sample shows about 840,000 distinct CDR3 sequences, approximately 40% of them seen only once. The specimen sequenced was blood. These receptors were taken from a man in his late teens or twenties with Graves' hyperthyroidism.

This clonotype has ten or more counts. V usage is TRBV20-1 and J usage is TRBJ2-5, with TRBD2 identical over 7 bases. Germline CDR1 and CDR2: DFQATT and SNEGSKA (reference sequence). V lost 0 bases to trimming and J lost 4 bases; unmatched junction nucleotides: 2. The CDR3 sequence is 13 residues long. The CDR3 DNA reads TGCAGTGCTAGAGAGGGGGGGGTAGAGACCCAGTACTTC. This encodes CSAREGGVETQYF.

This clonotype showed up many times. This chain links TRBV29-1 with TRBJ2-7; D may be TRBD1 or TRBD2 (6 bases each). This CDR3 contains 11 residues. Germline V lookup: CDR1 SQVTM, CDR2 ANQGSEA. Trimming stripped 6 bases from V and 6 bases from J, with 12 bases between. The CDR3 spells CSVGGRSEQYF. The CDR3, as DNA: TGCAGCGTAGGGGGGCGGTCCGAGCAGTACTTC.

This rearrangement joins TRBV9 to TRBJ1-4; 7 bases fit TRBD1. The V and J ends lost 3 bases and 8 bases, in that order; junction bases with no gene match: 10. CDR3 size: 15 residues. The V gene's germline CDR1 is SGDLS and CDR2 YYNGEE. DNA for the CDR3: TGTGCCAGCAGCGGGGCAGGGGGGCCGGGAGAAAAACTGTTTTTT. Translating it yields CASSGAGGPGEKLFF.

Ten or more counts support this clonotype. CDR3 region: CSATTGTRGQPQHF. The CDR3 coding sequence is TGCAGTGCTACAACCGGGACGAGGGGTCAGCCCCAGCATTTT. V gene TRBV20-1 combines with J gene TRBJ1-5, with D possibly being TRBD1 (5 bases). This CDR3 has 14 amino acids. The V and J ends lost 4 bases and 6 bases respectively, with 16 bases between them. Germline CDR1 and CDR2: DFQATT and SNEGSKA (reference sequence).

The CDR3 region is CASSQTGGDEEKLFF. The CDR3, as DNA: TGTGCCAGCAGCCAAACCGGGGGGGATGAGGAAAAACTGTTTTTT. J is TRBJ1-4 and V is TRBV7-2; weak D call: TRBD1 (5 bases). Per germline, CDR1 SGHTA and CDR2 FQGNSA. CDR3 length: 15 residues. V lost 5 bases to trimming and J lost 8 bases, with 18 bases between them.

The chain couples TRBV7-2 to TRBJ2-5, with D perhaps TRBD2 (6 bases). The V gene lost 4 bases and the J gene lost 5 bases, with 14 bases spanning the gap. CDR3 length equals 14 residues. The germline gives CDR1 SGHTA, CDR2 FQGNSA. For the CDR3, the DNA is TGTGCCAGCAGCTCGGGGACTCCCGCGGAGACCCAGTACTTC. It specifies CASSSGTPAETQYF.

This clonotype was found many times. The chain uses TRBV2 and TRBJ1-4, with TRBD1 identical over 7 bases. This CDR3 comprises 13 residues. Looked up from germline, CDR1 is SNHLY and CDR2 is FYNNEI. V was clipped by 10 bases and J by 4 bases; unmatched bases: 6. In DNA, the CDR3 is TGTGCCACCCACCGGGACAGTAATGAAAAACTGTTTTTT. Translated, it gives CATHRDSNEKLFF.

This clonotype was seen just once. V usage is TRBV16 and J usage is TRBJ2-5, with D possibly being TRBD2 (5 bases). CDR3 size: 15 residues. From germline, CDR1 is KGHSY and CDR2 FQNENV. The V gene lost 0 bases and the J gene lost 9 bases, with 17 bases spanning the gap. The CDR3 region is CASSQSLEEAEAQYF. DNA of the CDR3: TGTGCCAGCAGCCAATCTTTAGAGGAGGCCGAGGCCCAGTACTTC.

Remarks on this clonotype: A clone one base away is much larger, so this may be a read error. The chain uses TRBV2 and TRBJ2-5; D ambiguous. Germline V CDR1 and CDR2: SNHLY, FYNNEI. CDR3 size: 14 residues. In DNA form, the CDR3 reads TGTGCCTGCAGTGAAGAGTGGCAGATAGAGACCCAGTACTTC. Protein sequence: CACSEEWQIETQYF.

V is TRBV15 and J is TRBJ2-5, with a weak D call TRBD2 (7 bases). The CDR3 covers 14 residues. Germline CDR1 and CDR2: LNHNV and YYDKDF (reference sequence). V was pared by 0 bases and J by 4 bases, with 9 bases between. The CDR3 reads CATSRDAGAETQYF. CDR3 DNA sequence: TGTGCCACCAGCAGAGATGCGGGGGCAGAGACCCAGTACTTC. Filled out from reference TRBV15 and TRBJ2-5, the complete variable domain reads DAMVIQNPRYQVTQFGKPVTLSCSQTLNHNVMYWYQQKSSQAPKLLFHYYDKDFNNEADTPDNFQSRRPNTSFCFLDIRSPGLGDTAMYLCATSRDAGAETQYFGPGTRLLVL.

This clonotype appeared a few times. The rearrangement uses TRBV19 and TRBJ1-6, with 7 bases fitting TRBD1. The germline gives CDR1 LNHDA, CDR2 SQIVND (reference sequence). Trimming cost V 9 bases and J 7 bases; bases outside gene matches: 15. The CDR3 extends over 16 amino acids. Here the CDR3 reads CASSRPPTGENSPLHF. In DNA form, the CDR3 reads TGTGCCAGCAGTCGCCCTCCAACAGGGGAGAATTCACCCCTCCACTTT.

About this clonotype itself: A read error is likely, as this CDR3 ends without the conserved phenylalanine or tryptophan. V gene TRBV2 combines with J gene TRBJ2-5; TRBD1 matches 7 bases. The germline gives CDR1 SNHLY, CDR2 FYNNEI. V dropped 5 bases and J dropped 2; count of bases not matched to a gene: 2. This CDR3 region has 13 residues. CDR3 DNA: TGTGCCAGCAGTCGGGACAGTCAAGAGACCCAGTACCTC. This sequence encodes CASSRDSQETQYL.

This clonotype was picked up a small number of times. The rearrangement links TRBV2 to TRBJ2-2; 9 positions agree with TRBD1. CDR1 is SNHLY, CDR2 FYNNEI, per germline. J gave up 2 bases and V 10 bases, and 2 bases lay outside the gene matches. The CDR3 length is 13 residues. CDR3 in amino acids: CANRGRNTGELFF. The CDR3 DNA sequence: TGTGCCAACAGGGGGCGTAACACCGGGGAGCTGTTTTTT.

This clonotype was counted between two and nine times. This chain joins TRBV12-3 or TRBV12-4 and TRBJ1-5; 7 bases align to TRBD1. The CDR3 length is 14 residues. Trimming removed 4 bases from V and 3 bases from J; junction bases left unmatched: 3. CDR3 residues: CASSYGQDNQPQHF. CDR3 DNA: TGTGCCAGCAGTTACGGACAGGACAATCAGCCCCAGCATTTT.

Concerning this clonotype itself: This sequence may be a read error, since a much larger clone differs from it by one base. The chain uses TRBV2 and TRBJ1-1; D perhaps matches TRBD1 (5 bases). Germline V gene sequence: CDR1 SNHLY, CDR2 FYNNEI. CDR3 length equals 15 residues. The CDR3: CASSESGAPVTEVFF. The CDR3, as DNA: TGTGCCAGCAGTGAAAGCGGGGCGCCCGTCACTGAAGTTTTCTTT.

This clonotype occurred a few times. The V call is TRBV20-1, the J call TRBJ1-2; D call uncertain. Germline V gives CDR1 DFQATT, CDR2 SNEGSKA (reference sequence). The CDR3 runs to 16 residues. Trimming stripped 0 bases from V and 0 bases from J, with 14 bases between. CDR3 sequence reads: CSARDLRTAANYGYTF. The CDR3, as DNA: TGCAGTGCTAGAGATCTTAGGACCGCAGCTAACTATGGCTACACCTTC.

This clonotype is a singleton in its sample. In nucleotides, the CDR3 is TGCAGCTTGTCACGGCAGAACACCGGGGAGCTGTTTTTT. As protein: CSLSRQNTGELFF. The chain joins TRBV29-1 to TRBJ2-2; D ambiguous. V shed 8 bases and J shed 1 base, with 11 bases lying between them. The CDR3 sequence is 13 residues long. CDR1 is SQVTM and CDR2 is ANQGSEA in the germline V gene.

The J gene is TRBJ2-5, the V gene TRBV10-2; 11 bases match TRBD2. From germline, CDR1 is WSHSY and CDR2 SAAADI. V lost 6 bases and J lost 2; bases outside the gene matches: 5. The CDR3 is made up of 15 amino acids. The CDR3 protein is CASSLLAGDQETQYF. The CDR3 DNA is TGCGCCAGCAGCCTACTAGCGGGGGATCAAGAGACCCAGTACTTC.

Details on this clonotype: One end of the junction does not line up with germline, which may come from a read error. The CDR3 nucleotides are TGTGCCGGCAGTTATGGGGGAACTGAAGCTTTCTTT. Translating it yields CAGSYGGTEAFF. The V call is TRBV12-3 or TRBV12-4, the J call TRBJ1-1; weak D call: TRBD1 (5 bases). The CDR3 has 12 residues.

This rearrangement joins TRBV5-8 to TRBJ1-4; no definite D call. CDR3 length equals 13 residues. V gave up 4 bases and J gave up 7 bases, with 11 bases separating them. Germline V CDR1 and CDR2: SGHTS, YDEGEE. The CDR3 DNA sequence: TGTGCCAGCAGCCGTAACCCAGGTGAAAAACTGTTTTTT. It encodes CASSRNPGEKLFF. Based on the CDR3 plus reference TRBV5-8 and TRBJ1-4, the full variable domain is EAGVTQSPTHLIKTRGQQATLRCSPISGHTSVYWYQQALGLGLQFLLWYDEGEERNRGNFPPRFSGRQFPNYSSELNVNALELEDSALYLCASSRNPGEKLFFGSGTQLSVL.

This clonotype has at least ten counts. CDR3 sequence reads: CSVELNRDLSYGYTF. The CDR3 region has the DNA TGCAGCGTCGAATTAAACAGGGACCTTAGCTATGGCTACACCTTC. This chain connects TRBV29-1 to TRBJ1-2, with D maybe TRBD1 (6 bases). Germline V gives CDR1 SQVTM, CDR2 ANQGSEA. The V end lost 6 bases, the J end lost 4 bases, and 21 bases lay between the germline ends. There are 15 residues in the CDR3.